A selection of T cell receptor beta chains follows, all from one sample in a study of PD-1 blockade in classical Hodgkin lymphoma. The repertoire was sequenced with immunoSEQ multiplex PCR; TCRdb's copy has only in-frame clones and lacks some. The top ten clones hold 3.5% to 5% of a sample with over 15,000 clones, about nine tenths of them seen once. Material for sequencing was peripheral blood mononuclear cells (PBMCs). The receptors were gathered from a human donor with classical Hodgkin lymphoma. The CDR3 runs from the conserved cysteine through the conserved F or W. D genes are given only for firm matches. Rows give clone size only sometimes, using once, few, many, or a class for an expanded clone.

CDR3: CSRRTSAREYF
DNA: TGCAGTCGTCGGACTTCGGCCCGGGAGTATTTT
D: -
V: TRBV20-1
size: once
J: TRBJ2-3

CDR3: CASSAPGQATGELFF
DNA: TGTGCCAGCAGTGCCCCGGGGCAGGCCACCGGGGAGCTGTTTTTT
D: -
V: TRBV2
size: -
J: TRBJ2-2

CDR3: CASRVVRGYSYNEQFF
DNA: TGTGCCAGCAGAGTTGTCCGGGGCTACTCCTACAATGAGCAGTTCTTC
D: -
V: TRBV7-7
size: -
J: TRBJ2-1

CDR3: CASSPSAPTGELFF
DNA: TGTGCCAGCTCACCATCCGCTCCGACCGGGGAGCTGTTTTTT
D: -
V: TRBV18
size: -
J: TRBJ2-2

CDR3: CASNPGRRETQYF
DNA: TGTGCCAGCAACCCCGGACGGAGAGAGACCCAGTACTTC
D: -
V: TRBV5-8
size: -
J: TRBJ2-5

CDR3: CASSQLDSEYNEQFF
DNA: TGTGCCAGCAGCCAACTAGACTCAGAGTACAATGAGCAGTTCTTC
D: -
V: TRBV14
size: -
J: TRBJ2-1

CDR3: CSVENPPYEQYF
DNA: TGCAGCGTTGAAAATCCCCCCTACGAGCAGTACTTC
D: -
V: TRBV29-1
size: -
J: TRBJ2-7

CDR3: CASSIARTGGYTF
DNA: TGTGCCAGTAGTATAGCCAGGACCGGTGGCTACACCTTC
D: -
V: TRBV19
size: -
J: TRBJ1-2

CDR3: CASSYSPGGAEQYF
DNA: TGTGCCAGCAGTTACTCACCCGGCGGGGCCGAGCAGTACTTC
D: -
V: TRBV6-5
size: few
J: TRBJ2-7

CDR3: CASSLTSGRGEQYF
DNA: TGTGCCAGCAGTTTAACTAGCGGGAGAGGCGAGCAGTACTTC
D: TRBD2
V: TRBV28
size: once
J: TRBJ2-7

CDR3: CASRLYSNQPQHF
DNA: TGTGCCAGTCGCCTTTATAGCAATCAGCCCCAGCATTTT
D: -
V: TRBV6-5
size: -
J: TRBJ1-5

CDR3: CASSPASGQPQHF
DNA: TGTGCCAGCTCACCGGCCTCGGGTCAGCCCCAGCATTTT
D: -
V: TRBV18
size: -
J: TRBJ1-5

CDR3: CASSPLGFQETQYF
DNA: TGTGCCAGTAGTCCTCTCGGGTTCCAAGAGACCCAGTACTTC
D: -
V: TRBV19
size: once
J: TRBJ2-5

CDR3: CASSPTPGQTTYEQYF
DNA: TGTGCCAGCTCACCAACCCCGGGACAGACTACCTACGAGCAGTACTTC
D: TRBD1
V: TRBV18
size: few
J: TRBJ2-7

CDR3: CASSQRGRQTLGGYTF
DNA: TGTGCCAGCAGCCAAAGAGGGCGGCAGACCCTTGGGGGCTACACCTTC
D: -
V: TRBV14
size: -
J: TRBJ1-2

CDR3: CASSFRAGQSSYNEQFF
DNA: TGTGCCAGCAGCTTTAGGGCGGGGCAGAGCTCCTACAATGAGCAGTTCTTC
D: -
V: TRBV7-8
size: -
J: TRBJ2-1

CDR3: CASSLKIGEREGPDTQYF
DNA: TGTGCCAGCAGCTTAAAGATCGGGGAACGGGAGGGCCCAGATACGCAGTATTTT
D: TRBD2
V: TRBV7-2
size: -
J: TRBJ2-3

CDR3: CASSERPRNEQFF
DNA: TGCGCCAGCAGTGAGAGGCCCCGAAATGAGCAGTTCTTC
D: -
V: TRBV10-2
size: -
J: TRBJ2-1

CDR3: CASSVGGGTYEQYF
DNA: TGTGCCAGCAGCGTGGGAGGGGGCACGTACGAGCAGTACTTC
D: -
V: TRBV7-2
size: -
J: TRBJ2-7

CDR3: CASRDSGKNTGELFF
DNA: TGTGCCAGCAGAGATAGCGGAAAGAACACCGGGGAGCTGTTTTTT
D: -
V: TRBV25-1
size: -
J: TRBJ2-2

CDR3: CASSPEEEFYEQYF
DNA: TGTGCCAGCAGCCCCGAGGAAGAGTTCTACGAGCAGTACTTC
D: -
V: TRBV9
size: -
J: TRBJ2-7

CDR3: CASSWATSTDTQYF
DNA: TGTGCCAGCAGCTGGGCAACTAGCACAGATACGCAGTATTTT
D: -
V: TRBV7-9
size: few
J: TRBJ2-3

CDR3: CASSPTRPGVNSNQPQHF
DNA: TGCGCCAGCAGCCCGACCCGTCCCGGGGTTAATAGCAATCAGCCCCAGCATTTT
D: -
V: TRBV4-3
size: -
J: TRBJ1-5

CDR3: CASSPGLAGGEETQYF
DNA: TGCGCCAGCAGCCCGGGACTAGCGGGAGGCGAGGAGACCCAGTACTTC
D: TRBD2
V: TRBV4-1
size: -
J: TRBJ2-5

CDR3: CASSHPIDRGHYQPQHF
DNA: TGCGCCAGCAGCCATCCTATAGACAGAGGGCATTATCAGCCCCAGCATTTT
D: -
V: TRBV4-1
size: once
J: TRBJ1-5

CDR3: CASRLGGPNNEQFF
DNA: TGTGCCAGCAGATTAGGGGGGCCGAACAATGAGCAGTTCTTC
D: -
V: TRBV7-9
size: -
J: TRBJ2-1

CDR3: CASSSLTGVGGEQYF
DNA: TGTGCCAGTAGTAGCCTGACAGGGGTGGGAGGCGAGCAGTACTTC
D: TRBD1
V: TRBV19
size: -
J: TRBJ2-7

CDR3: CASSIVSQTYYGYTF
DNA: TGTGCCAGTAGTATAGTTTCACAGACATACTATGGCTACACCTTC
D: -
V: TRBV19
size: -
J: TRBJ1-2

CDR3: CASSMTGTDLQETQYF
DNA: TGTGCCAGCAGCATGACCGGGACAGACTTACAAGAGACCCAGTACTTC
D: TRBD1
V: TRBV9
size: few
J: TRBJ2-5

CDR3: CSVYWYRGRTEAFF
DNA: TGCAGCGTTTATTGGTACAGGGGGCGGACTGAAGCTTTCTTT
D: TRBD1
V: TRBV29-1
size: -
J: TRBJ1-1

CDR3: CASSSGVPSYNEQFF
DNA: TGTGCCAGCAGCTCGGGGGTTCCTAGCTACAATGAGCAGTTCTTC
D: -
V: TRBV5-4
size: -
J: TRBJ2-1

CDR3: CASSPGRGYEQYF
DNA: TGTGCCAGCTCACCAGGCAGGGGATACGAGCAGTACTTC
D: -
V: TRBV18
size: -
J: TRBJ2-7

CDR3: CASSLPGLGFHEQFF
DNA: TGTGCCAGCAGCTTGCCGGGACTAGGCTTTCATGAGCAGTTCTTC
D: TRBD2
V: TRBV7-2
size: -
J: TRBJ2-1